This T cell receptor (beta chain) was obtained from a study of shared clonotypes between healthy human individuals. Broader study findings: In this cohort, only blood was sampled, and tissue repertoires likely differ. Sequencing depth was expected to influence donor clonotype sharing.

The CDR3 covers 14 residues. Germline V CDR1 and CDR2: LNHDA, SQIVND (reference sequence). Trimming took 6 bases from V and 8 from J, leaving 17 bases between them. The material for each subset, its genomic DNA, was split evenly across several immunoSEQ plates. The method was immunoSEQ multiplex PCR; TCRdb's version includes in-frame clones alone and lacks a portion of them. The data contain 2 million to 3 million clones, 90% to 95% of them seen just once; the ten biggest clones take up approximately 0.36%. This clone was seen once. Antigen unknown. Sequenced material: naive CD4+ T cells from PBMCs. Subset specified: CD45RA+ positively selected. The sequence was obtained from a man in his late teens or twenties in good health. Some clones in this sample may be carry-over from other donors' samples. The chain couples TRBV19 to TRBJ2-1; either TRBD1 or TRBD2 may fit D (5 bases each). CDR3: CASRGVTTGDEQFF. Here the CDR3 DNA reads TGTGCCAGTAGGGGGGTTACTACTGGTGATGAGCAGTTCTTC.